The 25 T cell receptor beta chains below all came from one sample that was sequenced in a study of CD8+CD57+ T cells in acquired aplastic anemia. Flow cytometry had shown expanded CD8+CD57+ cells in the patients chosen for sequencing. Genomic DNA, the template, was used for profiling of the TCR beta VDJ and CDR3. TCRdb analysed the reads with MiXCR anew, one entry per CDR3 protein. The table includes fewer than 200,000 distinct CDR3 sequences, 71% detected once. The sample consisted of sorted CD4+, CD8+, or CD8+CD57+ T cells (not recorded which) from PBMCs. The receptors shown here come from a human donor with aplastic anemia.

This sequence joins TRBV2 and TRBJ1-4, with D uncertain. CDR1 SNHLY and CDR2 FYNNEI come from the germline V gene. Trimming took off 6 bases at V and 8 bases at J, with 7 bases between the two ends. CDR3 size: 11 residues. The CDR3 nucleotides are TGTGCCAGCAGAGGTCGGGAAAAACTGTTTTTT. Protein product: CASRGREKLFF.

As for this clonotype: No conserved phenylalanine or tryptophan ends this CDR3, so it is likely a read error. This chain connects TRBV7-8 to TRBJ2-3, with 12 bases matching TRBD2. From germline, CDR1 is SGHVS and CDR2 FQNEAQ. Trimming took 6 bases from V and 0 from J; bases not matched to a gene: 4. The CDR3 runs to 16 residues. In nucleotides, the CDR3 is TGTGCCAGCAGGAAGCTAGCGGGGGGGAGCACAGATACGCAGTATCTT. Translation: CASRKLAGGSTDTQYL.

This clonotype was observed once. This chain connects TRBV5-1 to TRBJ1-1, with 7 bases aligning to TRBD1. Germline CDR1 SGHRS, CDR2 YFSETQ. Trimming cost V 0 bases and J 4 bases; bases outside gene matches: 3. CDR3 length: 14 residues. In DNA form, the CDR3 reads TGCGCCAGCAGCTTGGCGGCAGGGGGCACTGAAGCTTTCTTT. It translates to CASSLAAGGTEAFF.

V is TRBV24-1 and J is TRBJ2-7; 10 bases align to TRBD1. The ends lost 3 bases at V and 6 bases at J; junction bases unmatched: 10. This CDR3 region has 16 residues. Germline V gives CDR1 KGHDR, CDR2 SFDVKD. In DNA, the CDR3 is TGTGCCACCAGTGATGGTGGGGGGACAGGGGTAGGCGAGCAGTACTTC. Its protein product is CATSDGGGTGVGEQYF.

This clonotype was detected once. The chain joins TRBV20-1 to TRBJ2-7; the D is unclear. The V and J ends lost 6 bases and 5 bases respectively, with 11 bases between them. Germline CDR1 and CDR2: DFQATT and SNEGSKA (reference sequence). CDR3 size: 11 residues. CDR3 nucleotides: TGCAGTGCGAGAAGTGGGCACGAGCAGTACTTC. Amino acids: CSARSGHEQYF.

V gene TRBV19 combines with J gene TRBJ2-5; D remains unclear. The CDR3 is 15 amino acids. V gave up 3 bases and J gave up 1 base, with 12 bases separating them. Germline V lookup: CDR1 LNHDA, CDR2 SQIVND (reference sequence). The CDR3 coding sequence is TGTGCCAGTAGTATGGGTGTAAGGGCCCAAGAGACCCAGTACTTC. The encoded protein is CASSMGVRAQETQYF.

This chain connects TRBV29-1 to TRBJ2-5; 7 bases map to TRBD1. This CDR3 has 12 residues. V was pared by 8 bases and J by 2 bases, with 5 bases of the junction left unmatched. In germline, CDR1 is SQVTM, CDR2 ANQGSEA. This CDR3 reads CSTTQGQETQYF. CDR3 bases: TGCAGCACCACACAGGGGCAAGAGACCCAGTACTTC.

The CDR3 protein is CASSPRGRANTGELFF. The CDR3 nucleotides are TGTGCCAGTAGCCCGCGGGGACGTGCGAACACCGGGGAGCTGTTTTTT. The V call is TRBV19, the J call TRBJ2-2; a possible D gene is TRBD2 (6 bases). V was trimmed by 6 bases and J by 0 bases, leaving 14 bases between them. Germline V lookup: CDR1 LNHDA, CDR2 SQIVND (reference sequence). The CDR3 loop spans 16 amino acids.

As DNA, the CDR3 is TGCAGTGCTACCCACAGCGGGGGGTCCTACGAGCAGTACTTC. Translated: CSATHSGGSYEQYF. The V call is TRBV20-1, the J call TRBJ2-7; 9 bases match TRBD2. CDR3 length equals 14 residues. Germline assignment: CDR1 DFQATT and CDR2 SNEGSKA (reference sequence). The trim removed 4 bases at V and 1 base at J, leaving 5 bases unmatched.

This sequence joins TRBV20-1 and TRBJ2-1; either TRBD1 or TRBD2 may fit D (6 bases each). V was pared by 0 bases and J by 7 bases, with 13 bases between. This CDR3 comprises 14 residues. CDR1 and CDR2 (germline): DFQATT, SNEGSKA (reference sequence). The CDR3 loop is CSARDPWRGNEQFF. The DNA of the CDR3 is TGCAGTGCTAGAGATCCCTGGAGGGGGAATGAGCAGTTCTTC.

With regard to this clonotype: An end of the junction differs from the germline gene, which may be a read error. The chain links TRBV5-1 to TRBJ2-5; no reliable D call. Germline V gene lookup returns CDR1 SGHRS and CDR2 YFSETQ. This CDR3 comprises 12 residues. Written as DNA, the CDR3 is TGTGCCAGCAGCTTGGCGATGGAGACCCAGTACTTC. As protein: CASSLAMETQYF. The variable domain in full, completed from reference TRBV5-1 and TRBJ2-5, reads KAGVTQTPRYLIKTRGQQVTLSCSPISGHRSVSWYQQTPGQGLQFLFEYFSETQRNKGNFPGRFSGRQFSNSRSEMNVSTLELGDSALYLCASSLAMETQYFGPGTRLLVL.

The genes are TRBV25-1 and TRBJ2-3, with 8 bases lining up with TRBD2. This CDR3 has 15 amino acids. The germline V gene has CDR1 MGHDK and CDR2 SYGVNS. After removal of 2 bases from V and 4 bases from J, the junction contained 5 bases not matched to a gene. DNA of the CDR3: TGTGCCAGCAGTGAAACGGGAGGGTGGGCAGATACGCAGTATTTT. This gives the protein CASSETGGWADTQYF.

As to this clonotype: In this CDR3 the conserved last residue, phenylalanine or tryptophan, is missing, so a read error is likely. This chain links TRBV7-9 with TRBJ2-7; TRBD1 aligns across 9 bases. Germline CDR1 is SEHNR and CDR2 is FQNEAQ (reference sequence). The CDR3 is made up of 14 amino acids. Trimming took 6 bases from V and 1 from J; bases not matched to a gene: 4. In DNA form, the CDR3 reads TGTGCCAGCAGACCAGACAGGGGGTCCTACGAGCAGTACCTT. It translates to CASRPDRGSYEQYL.

This clonotype occurred once. This chain joins TRBV7-9 and TRBJ2-7, with 15 bases aligning to TRBD2. The germline gives CDR1 SEHNR, CDR2 FQNEAQ (reference sequence). The trim removed 5 bases at V and 1 base at J, leaving 6 bases unmatched. This CDR3 has 17 residues. The DNA for the CDR3 is TGTGCCAGCAGCCCAAGGGGACTAGCGGGGGGATCCTACGAGCAGTACTTC. Its protein is CASSPRGLAGGSYEQYF.

On this clonotype itself: The junction and the germline gene differ at one end; a read error may be behind it. This chain joins TRBV15 and TRBJ1-4, with D unclear. The CDR3 runs 15 residues. CDR1 is LNHNV, CDR2 YYDKDF, per germline (reference sequence). The CDR3 reads CATSREGRGNGKLFF. CDR3 coding DNA: TGTGCCACCAGCAGAGAAGGACGGGGAAATGGAAAACTGTTTTTT.

This clonotype was counted ten times or more. The genes are TRBV6-4 and TRBJ2-2; perhaps TRBD1 as D (5 bases). Per germline, CDR1 MRHNA and CDR2 SNTAGT. The germline V and J ends were trimmed by 0 bases and 6 bases, with 5 bases remaining between them. The CDR3 is 13 residues long. CDR3 DNA: TGTGCCAGCAGTGACTCAGGGGCCGGGGAGCTGTTTTTT. Amino acids: CASSDSGAGELFF.

The chain carries TRBV5-1 and TRBJ2-7, with D possibly being TRBD1 or TRBD2 (6 bases each). There are 14 residues in the CDR3. Trimming shortened V by 3 bases and J by 2 bases, and 12 bases separated the two germline ends. The germline V gene encodes CDR1 SGHRS and CDR2 YFSETQ. CDR3 amino acids: CASSSRGLPYEQYF. CDR3 bases: TGCGCCAGCAGCTCCAGGGGACTCCCCTACGAGCAGTACTTC.

V gene TRBV24-1 combines with J gene TRBJ2-1, with a weak D call TRBD2 (7 bases). Germline CDR1 is KGHDR and CDR2 is SFDVKD. The CDR3 spans 15 residues. Trimming removed 2 bases from V and 5 bases from J, with 12 bases in between. CDR3: CATSDWEGVHNEQFF. The CDR3 DNA reads as TGTGCCACCAGTGATTGGGAGGGGGTACACAATGAGCAGTTCTTC.

The V and J genes are TRBV29-1 and TRBJ1-2, with TRBD1 as a possible D gene (5 bases). CDR3 length: 14 amino acids. Germline lookup yields CDR1 SQVTM and CDR2 ANQGSEA. With 4 bases removed from V and 14 bases from J, the gap between germline ends came to 26 bases. CDR3 coding DNA: TGCAGCGTTGGCGTACCGGGAGGGGTCAGAGGTTGTACCTTC. Translating it yields CSVGVPGGVRGCTF.

This clonotype has at least ten counts. V usage is TRBV7-8 and J usage is TRBJ1-1; D unresolved. The CDR3 totals 17 residues. The germline V gene has CDR1 SGHVS and CDR2 FQNEAQ. V was clipped by 3 bases and J by 0 bases, with 17 bases between them. The CDR3 DNA reads as TGTGCCAGCAGCTTTCAGTCGGCGGTGGGGATGAACACTGAAGCTTTCTTT. It codes for CASSFQSAVGMNTEAFF. The variable domain in full, with the rest retrieved from reference TRBV7-8 and TRBJ1-1, is GAGVSQSPRYKVAKRGQDVALRCDPISGHVSLFWYQQALGQGPEFLTYFQNEAQLDKSGLPSDRFFAERPEGSVSTLKIQRTQQEDSAVYLCASSFQSAVGMNTEAFFGQGTRLTVV.

The CDR3 loop is CASSLTPGQQYF. DNA for the CDR3: TGTGCCAGCAGCCTGACCCCGGGACAACAGTACTTC. The chain recombines TRBV6-1 with TRBJ2-7; possible D gene TRBD1, 6 bases. Per germline, CDR1 MNHNS and CDR2 SASEGT. V was clipped by 6 bases and J by 10 bases, with 16 bases between them. The CDR3 runs 12 residues.

This rearrangement joins TRBV2 to TRBJ2-1; D is unresolved. The CDR3 extends over 12 amino acids. V was trimmed by 2 bases and J by 5 bases, leaving 4 bases between them. Germline V lookup: CDR1 SNHLY, CDR2 FYNNEI. The chain's CDR3 is CASSESNNEQFF. As DNA, the CDR3 is TGTGCCAGCAGTGAAAGTAACAATGAGCAGTTCTTC.

This clonotype was counted between two and nine times. The V gene is TRBV19, the J gene TRBJ2-6; D call uncertain. CDR3 size: 14 residues. V was pared by 7 bases and J by 0 bases, with 7 bases between. CDR1 is LNHDA, CDR2 SQIVND, per germline (reference sequence). The CDR3 DNA reads TGTGCCAGTACGCTGAGCTCTGGGGCCAACGTCCTGACTTTC. This encodes CASTLSSGANVLTF.

V and J are TRBV5-1 and TRBJ1-3; possible D gene TRBD1, 6 bases. Trimming left V 5 bases short and J 2 bases short, with 8 bases between. The length of the CDR3 is 13 residues. Germline CDR1 reads SGHRS; CDR2 reads YFSETQ. The CDR3 protein is CASRGGTGNTIYF. The CDR3 coding sequence is TGCGCCAGCAGAGGGGGGACTGGAAACACCATATATTTT.

This clonotype turned up a few times. This rearrangement joins TRBV7-3 to TRBJ2-5; D may match TRBD1 or TRBD2 (6 bases each). Germline loops: CDR1 SGHTA, CDR2 FQGTGA. The V gene lost 0 bases and the J gene lost 5 bases, with 13 bases spanning the gap. The CDR3 sequence is 15 residues long. CDR3 amino acids: CASSLTFRGRETQYF. Here the CDR3 DNA reads TGTGCCAGCAGCTTAACGTTCCGGGGGCGGGAGACCCAGTACTTC.